This T cell receptor beta chain was recovered during a study of blood T cell repertoires in COVID-19. Study background: Both acute and convalescent COVID-19 samples were obtained from the United States, Italy and Spain. T cells, B-cell-depleted T cells, or PBMCs supplied cDNA or gDNA.

The Seattle patients joined while their infection was active and were tracked longitudinally afterward. With 4 bases clipped from V and 8 bases from J, the junction kept 8 bases outside the gene matches. CDR1 and CDR2 (germline): SNHLY, FYNNEI. This CDR3 spans 15 amino acids. The method was immunoSEQ multiplex PCR; TCRdb's version includes in-frame clones alone and lacks a portion of them. This sample has 150,000 to 200,000 clones, with around four fifths found just once. The TCR sequence derives from a woman between 65 and 79 years old with COVID-19, enrolled during active disease. The rearrangement uses TRBV2 and TRBJ2-1; 10 bases match TRBD2. The sequenced material came from peripheral blood. This CDR3 reads CASSGASGSGHEQFF. For the CDR3, the DNA is TGTGCCAGCAGTGGGGCTAGCGGGAGTGGCCATGAGCAGTTCTTC.